Listed here are 2 T cell receptor beta chains from one sample, sequenced in a study of blood T cells in healthy people across ages. Sample-barcoded 5' priming and a J-beta primer mix drove a second PCR of about 6 to 12 cycles. TCRdb reprocessed the 5' RACE reads with MiXCR, giving one entry per CDR3 protein. Counted here are some 1,500,000 distinct CDR3 sequences, approximately 39% occurring once; the ten biggest clones make up 4%. Material for sequencing was blood. The receptors come from a woman aged 18 to 35 in good health.

The rearrangement joins TRBV5-1 to TRBJ2-7, with TRBD1 matching over 9 bases. The J call is in doubt because the DNA end fits TRBJ2-5 better. Germline values: CDR1 SGHRS, CDR2 YFSETQ. The CDR3 has 16 amino acids. The CDR3 here is CASSLGLQGAGETQYF. In nucleotides, the CDR3 is TGCGCCAGCAGCTTAGGCCTACAGGGGGCCGGGGAGACCCAGTACTTC.

The rearrangement joins TRBV6-5 to TRBJ1-1; D is undetermined. Looked up from germline, CDR1 is MNHEY and CDR2 is SVGAGI. Trimming removed 0 bases from V and 5 bases from J, with 16 bases in between. The CDR3 length is 16 residues. The CDR3 is CASSYSGWIGRTEAFF. As DNA, the CDR3 is TGTGCCAGCAGTTACTCGGGGTGGATCGGTCGAACTGAAGCTTTCTTT.